This T cell receptor (beta chain) was identified in a study of cytomegalovirus exposure and HLA in healthy donors. Researchers ran the PCR with 60 Vbeta and 13 Jbeta primers. Clones were read by immunoSEQ multiplex PCR, and TCRdb kept only the in-frame ones, dropping some. The sample data list about 140,000 clones. V lost 2 bases and J lost 4, with 6 bases in between. The CDR3 is 13 residues long. The germline V gene has CDR1 LNHDA and CDR2 SQIVND (reference sequence). At the time of sampling, donors were nominally healthy, though unrecorded immune exposures were likely. Sample: PBMCs. The rearrangement links TRBV19 to TRBJ1-5; D is unclear. This clonotype was sampled from a woman between 18 and 29 years old in good health and CMV-seronegative. This chain's CDR3 is CASSITQNQPQHF. CDR3 coding DNA: TGTGCCAGTAGTATAACGCAGAATCAGCCCCAGCATTTT.